This T cell receptor (beta chain) was captured by sequencing in a study of shared clonotypes between healthy human individuals. Whole-study findings and limits: The sharing of roughly 5% of naive CD4 clonotypes was seen across a few donors. Sorted-subset samples were not fully sequenced, rarefaction indicated. A limitation of the genetic and exposure-history diversity represented arose from few donors.

Notes on this clone: The antigen is unknown.

The CDR3 covers 18 residues. The ends lost 4 bases at V and 0 bases at J; junction bases unmatched: 10. Germline V lookup: CDR1 SGHRS, CDR2 YFSETQ. The assay was immunoSEQ multiplex PCR, and TCRdb's table has in-frame clones only and misses some. The sample includes approximately 340,000 clones, around 72% of them seen just once. This chain connects TRBV5-1 to TRBJ1-5, with TRBD1 matching 10 bases. This clonotype was sampled from a man aged 30-40 years in good health. The sample was memory CD4+ T cells sorted from blood. Subset given: CD45RA-negative fraction. The CDR3 reads CASSPGTGAFLSNQPQHF. Written as DNA, the CDR3 is TGCGCCAGCAGCCCCGGGACAGGGGCGTTCCTTAGCAATCAGCCCCAGCATTTT.